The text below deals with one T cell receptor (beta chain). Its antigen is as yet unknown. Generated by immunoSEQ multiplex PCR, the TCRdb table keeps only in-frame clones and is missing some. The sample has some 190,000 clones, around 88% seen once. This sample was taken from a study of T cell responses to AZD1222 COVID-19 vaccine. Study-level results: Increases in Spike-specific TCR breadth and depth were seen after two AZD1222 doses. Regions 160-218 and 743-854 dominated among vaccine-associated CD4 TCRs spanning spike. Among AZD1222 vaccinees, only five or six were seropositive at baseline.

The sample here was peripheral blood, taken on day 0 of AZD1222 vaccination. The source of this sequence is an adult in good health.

CDR3 coding DNA: TGTGCCAGCAGCCCCATTGGCGGGAACACCGGGGAGCTGTTTTTT. Protein: CASSPIGGNTGELFF. This chain connects TRBV13 to TRBJ2-2; no firm D call. CDR3 size: 15 residues. V was shortened by 5 bases and J by 1 base, with 11 bases between the two germline ends. The germline V gene encodes CDR1 PRHDT and CDR2 FYEKMQ (reference sequence). The variable domain in full, with the rest retrieved from reference TRBV13 and TRBJ2-2, is AAGVIQSPRHLIKEKRETATLKCYPIPRHDTVYWYQQGPGQDPQFLISFYEKMQSDKGSIPDRFSAQQFSDYHSELNMSSLELGDSALYFCASSPIGGNTGELFFGEGSRLTVL.